Described below is a single TCR beta chain sequence and its context. Antigen specificity is unknown. The data were obtained in a study of relationships among human T cell subsets. Semiquantitative ARM-PCR amplified T cell receptor alpha and beta CDR3 regions from mRNA. Exponential amplification used communal superprimers after tagged nested gene-specific primers in ARM-PCR. TCRdb passed the multiplex PCR reads through MiXCR, listing each CDR3 protein once. There are some 16,000 distinct CDR3 sequences in the sample; roughly 60% occur only once, and about 35% lies in the top ten. The study's findings and limits: Across seven subsets, gene usage, CDR3 length and N-additions did not differ significantly.

This receptor was obtained from a man aged 35-49 years in good health. The sample comprised total T cells sorted from blood.

In DNA, the CDR3 is TGTGCCAGCAGTGAAGCGCGAGAGCAGTTCTTC. Residues: CASSEAREQFF. The chain couples TRBV2 to TRBJ2-1; D not resolved. The CDR3 has 11 residues. V dropped 0 bases and J dropped 10 bases, with 4 bases sitting between them. Germline V CDR1 and CDR2: SNHLY, FYNNEI.